The rows below give T cell receptor beta chains drawn from one sample of a study of T-cell reconstitution after alpha-beta-depleted transplantation in children. TCRdb recomputed calls from the PCR reads with MiXCR, one row per CDR3 protein. The table records about a million distinct CDR3 sequences, 25% to 35% of them present only once. Sequencing used PBMCs, mostly from graft donor cells, obtained 360 days after TCRalphabeta/CD19-depleted stem cell transplant. Receptors originate from a boy younger than two who had a stem cell transplant for SCID, so the T cells may come from the graft donor. The CDR3 runs from the conserved cysteine through the conserved F or W. The order of the fields is CDR3 protein, CDR3 DNA, V gene, J gene, D gene, clone size. A D gene is named only where the DNA matches it firmly. Part of the rows lack a size; the others show once, few, many or a class for expanded clones.

CASSWPRGYTF	TGTGCCAGCAGCTGGCCCAGGGGCTACACCTTC	TRBV28	TRBJ1-2	NA	NA
CSAREFRLGASSYNEQFF	TGCAGTGCTAGAGAATTCCGACTGGGGGCGAGCTCCTACAATGAGCAGTTCTTC	TRBV20-1	TRBJ2-1	NA	NA
CASSFPRGLQLGKLFF	TGTGCCAGCAGTTTTCCCAGGGGGCTTCAATTAGGAAAACTGTTTTTT	TRBV12-3/TRBV12-4	TRBJ1-4	TRBD1	NA
CASSQENVVGLAGQETQYF	TGTGCCAGCAGCCAAGAAAACGTGGTCGGTCTAGCGGGACAAGAGACCCAGTACTTC	TRBV14	TRBJ2-5	TRBD2	NA
CASSLVGITETQYF	TGCGCCAGCAGCTTAGTAGGGATCACGGAGACCCAGTACTTC	TRBV5-1	TRBJ2-5	NA	NA
CSVRDLSGANVLTF	TGCAGCGTCCGAGACCTCTCTGGGGCCAACGTCCTGACTTTC	TRBV29-1	TRBJ2-6	NA	NA
CASSYSAGGYGYTF	TGTGCCAGCAGTTACTCGGCAGGGGGCTATGGCTACACCTTC	TRBV6-5	TRBJ1-2	TRBD1	many
CASSLWGTGTADTQYF	TGTGCCAGCAGCTTATGGGGGACAGGGACCGCAGATACGCAGTATTTT	TRBV7-2	TRBJ2-3	TRBD1	NA
CSVAPYSGPETQYF	TGCAGCGTTGCTCCTTATTCGGGTCCAGAGACCCAGTACTTC	TRBV29-1	TRBJ2-5	NA	few
CASSLRSRLGQPQHF	TGTGCCAGCAGTTTGCGGAGCAGGTTGGGCCAGCCCCAGCATTTT	TRBV12-3/TRBV12-4	TRBJ1-5	NA	NA
CASSLVAGPWWTGELFF	TGTGCCAGCAGCTTAGTAGCGGGCCCATGGTGGACCGGGGAGCTGTTTTTT	TRBV7-3	TRBJ2-2	TRBD2	few
CASSFWGLGTGELFF	TGTGCCAGCAGTTTCTGGGGGTTGGGGACCGGGGAGCTGTTTTTT	TRBV12-3/TRBV12-4	TRBJ2-2	NA	NA
CASSSNSNIRTDTQYF	TGTGCCAGCAGTTCGAACTCAAATATTCGCACAGATACGCAGTATTTT	TRBV12-3/TRBV12-4	TRBJ2-3	NA	NA